Described below is a single TCR beta chain sequence and its context. Its antigen is still unknown. These data are taken from a study of identical twins. Via MiXCR, TCRdb re-called the 5' RACE reads, giving one row per CDR3 protein. The sample has 1.5 million or so distinct CDR3 sequences, less than 40% seen once; the top ten hold about 0.27%. The study's findings and limits: Modelling underestimated the level of out-of-frame TCR alpha sharing observed in monozygotic twins. Insertions were reduced in abundant cord blood beta clonotypes but not in memory repertoires. Zero-insertion analyses were open to partial confounding by invariant MAIT and iNKT cells.

The germline CDR1 and CDR2 sequences are SGHNT and YYREEE (reference sequence). CDR3 size: 14 residues. Trimming removed 2 bases from V and 6 bases from J, with 13 bases in between. Sequencing input: cord blood. The rearrangement links TRBV5-4 to TRBJ2-3, with D possibly TRBD2 on 5 matching bases. This TCR was recovered from a newborn girl in good health. The CDR3 loop reads CASSFEGIGDTQYF. CDR3 nucleotide sequence: TGTGCCAGCAGCTTTGAGGGAATAGGCGATACGCAGTATTTT.